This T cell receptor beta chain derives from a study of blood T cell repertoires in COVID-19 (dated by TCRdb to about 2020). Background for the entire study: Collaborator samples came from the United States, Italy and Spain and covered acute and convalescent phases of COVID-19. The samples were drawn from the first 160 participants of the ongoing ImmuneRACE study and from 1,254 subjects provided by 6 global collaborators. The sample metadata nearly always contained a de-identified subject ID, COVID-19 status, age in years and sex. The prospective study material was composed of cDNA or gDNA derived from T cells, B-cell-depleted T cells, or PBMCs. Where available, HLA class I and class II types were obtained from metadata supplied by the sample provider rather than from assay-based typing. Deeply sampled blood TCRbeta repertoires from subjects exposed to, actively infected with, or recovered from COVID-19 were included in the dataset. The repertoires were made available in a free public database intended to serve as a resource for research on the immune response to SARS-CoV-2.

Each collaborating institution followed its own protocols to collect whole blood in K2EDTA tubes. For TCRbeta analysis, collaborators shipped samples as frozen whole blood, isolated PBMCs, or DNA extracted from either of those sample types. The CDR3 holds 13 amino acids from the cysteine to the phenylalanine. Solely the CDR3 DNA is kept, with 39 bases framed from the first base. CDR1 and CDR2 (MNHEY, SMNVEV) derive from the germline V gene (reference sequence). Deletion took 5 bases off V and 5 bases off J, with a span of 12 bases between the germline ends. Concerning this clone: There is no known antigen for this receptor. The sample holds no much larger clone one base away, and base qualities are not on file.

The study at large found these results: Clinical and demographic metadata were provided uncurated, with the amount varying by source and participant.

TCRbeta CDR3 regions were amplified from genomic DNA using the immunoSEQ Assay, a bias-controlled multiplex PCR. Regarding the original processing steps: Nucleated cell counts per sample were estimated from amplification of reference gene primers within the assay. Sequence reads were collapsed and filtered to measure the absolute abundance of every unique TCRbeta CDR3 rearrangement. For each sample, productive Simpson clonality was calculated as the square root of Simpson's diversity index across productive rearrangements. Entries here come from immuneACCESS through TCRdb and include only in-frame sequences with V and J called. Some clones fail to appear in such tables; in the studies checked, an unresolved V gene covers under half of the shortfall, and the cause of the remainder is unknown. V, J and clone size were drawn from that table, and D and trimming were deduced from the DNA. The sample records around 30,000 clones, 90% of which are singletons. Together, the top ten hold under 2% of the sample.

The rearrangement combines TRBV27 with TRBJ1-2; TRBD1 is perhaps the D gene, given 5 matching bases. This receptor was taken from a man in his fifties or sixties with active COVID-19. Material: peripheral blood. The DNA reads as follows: TGTGCCAGCAGTCCCACAGGTGTTTATGGCTACACCTTC. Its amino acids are CASSPTGVYGYTF.